The 26 T cell receptor beta chains below all came from one sample that was sequenced in a study of early T cells in non-severe SARS-CoV-2 infection (dated by TCRdb to about 2021). Library generation was performed with 5' RACE. TCRdb shows the sequencer as NextSeq 500. Using fastp trimming at Q25 and MiXCR clonotype assembly, TCRdb reanalyzed the public sequencing data and kept in-frame beta chains. Every entry covers one CDR3 protein and lists the most common genes and DNA from its rows. Here the sample has roughly 80,000 distinct CDR3 sequences; around 6% occur a single time. The ten largest clones add up to roughly 8% of the sample. Material for sequencing was whole blood. These receptors were taken from an adult who was a healthcare worker with PCR-confirmed SARS-CoV-2 infection or an uninfected control (not recorded which).

This clonotype has at least ten counts. The chain combines TRBV6-6 with TRBJ2-7; TRBD1 matches at 8 bases. V dropped 6 bases and J dropped 0; count of bases not matched to a gene: 4. Germline CDR1 and CDR2: MNHNY and SVGAGI (reference sequence). The CDR3 contains 14 residues. The CDR3 DNA follows: TGTGCCAGCAGCCGCGGACAGGGCTCCTACGAGCAGTACTTC. Its translation: CASSRGQGSYEQYF.

This clonotype was counted at least ten times. This chain connects TRBV7-9 to TRBJ1-1, with a weak D call TRBD1 (6 bases). Trimming removed 5 bases from V and 1 base from J, with 11 bases in between. Germline CDR1 is SEHNR and CDR2 is FQNEAQ (reference sequence). The CDR3 has 14 residues. CDR3 protein: CASSRGQTNTEAFF. The DNA of the CDR3 is TGTGCCAGCAGCCGAGGACAGACGAACACTGAAGCTTTCTTT.

The sample holds many counts of this clonotype. The chain uses TRBV25-1 and TRBJ1-1, with D possibly TRBD1 on 6 matching bases. The CDR3 runs to 18 residues. V gave up 4 bases and J gave up 4 bases, with 25 bases separating them. Looked up from germline, CDR1 is MGHDK and CDR2 is SYGVNS. CDR3 amino acids: CASSASQGFQVGGTEAFF. The CDR3 nucleotides are TGTGCCAGCAGTGCGTCACAGGGTTTTCAGGTCGGGGGCACTGAAGCTTTCTTT.

The V call is TRBV6-6, the J call TRBJ2-3; tentatively, D is TRBD1 (5 bases). This CDR3 has 16 amino acids. CDR1 is MNHNY, CDR2 SVGAGI, per germline (reference sequence). The germline V and J ends were trimmed by 4 bases and 1 base, with 15 bases remaining between them. CDR3 DNA sequence: TGTGCCAGCAGTTCCGTCGACAGCACAGGCACAGATACGCAGTATTTT. Protein product: CASSSVDSTGTDTQYF.

This clonotype was seen at least ten times. The genes are TRBV7-9 and TRBJ1-2; the D is unclear. Trimming stripped 1 base from V and 5 bases from J, with 11 bases between. Germline V gives CDR1 SEHNR, CDR2 FQNEAQ (reference sequence). CDR3 length equals 14 residues. CDR3 DNA sequence: TGTGCCAGCAGCTTAGGGGAAGCGGGATATGGCTACACCTTC. It codes for CASSLGEAGYGYTF.

This clonotype was seen repeatedly, ten times or more. This rearrangement joins TRBV7-9 to TRBJ2-3; tentatively, D is TRBD2 (5 bases). With 2 bases removed from V and 5 bases from J, the gap between germline ends came to 8 bases. Germline loops: CDR1 SEHNR, CDR2 FQNEAQ (reference sequence). The CDR3 loop spans 13 amino acids. This CDR3 reads CASSLYSGDTQYF. The CDR3 DNA reads as TGTGCCAGCAGCTTATACAGCGGAGATACGCAGTATTTT.

The chain has TRBV5-1 and TRBJ1-3; D unclear. Germline-derived CDR1 and CDR2 are SGHRS and YFSETQ. V lost 3 bases and J lost 1, with 8 bases in between. The CDR3 is made up of 14 amino acids. The CDR3 here is CASSYGASGNTIYF. CDR3 sequence (DNA): TGCGCCAGCAGCTACGGAGCATCTGGAAACACCATATATTTT.

This clonotype occurred a few times. This chain links TRBV7-2 with TRBJ2-5; TRBD2 matches at 9 bases. Unmatched junction bases numbered 4, after V lost 1 base and J lost 7 bases. CDR1 and CDR2 (germline): SGHTA, FQGNSA. This CDR3 is built from 14 residues. CDR3 protein: CASSLGLAGRTQYF. In DNA form, the CDR3 reads TGTGCCAGCAGCTTAGGCCTAGCGGGGAGGACCCAGTACTTC. Variable domain in full (rest from reference TRBV7-2 and TRBJ2-5): GAGVSQSPSNKVTEKGKDVELRCDPISGHTALYWYRQSLGQGLEFLIYFQGNSAPDKSGLPSDRFSAERTGGSVSTLTIQRTQQEDSAVYLCASSLGLAGRTQYFGPGTRLLVL.

This clonotype was seen repeatedly, ten times or more. V and J are TRBV18 and TRBJ2-2; D gene uncertain. The length of the CDR3 is 14 residues. CDR1 and CDR2 from the germline V gene are KGHSH and LQKENI. Deletions cut 0 bases from V and 5 bases from J, with 7 bases between. CDR3 sequence reads: CASSPPSRTGELFF. The CDR3, as DNA: TGTGCCAGCTCACCACCGTCCAGGACCGGGGAGCTGTTTTTT.

This clonotype was counted many times. This chain links TRBV7-9 with TRBJ1-1; no firm D call. The CDR3 is 13 amino acids. Germline loops: CDR1 SEHNR, CDR2 FQNEAQ (reference sequence). With 3 bases removed from V and 1 base from J, the gap between germline ends came to 6 bases. The CDR3 region has the DNA TGTGCCAGCAGCTTCCGACCGAACACTGAAGCTTTCTTT. Translating it yields CASSFRPNTEAFF.

The chain is built from TRBV11-2 and TRBJ2-4; D may match TRBD1 or TRBD2 (5 bases each). Trimming took 6 bases from V and 8 from J, leaving 17 bases between them. CDR1 is SGHAT and CDR2 is FQNNGV in the germline V gene. The CDR3 totals 14 residues. The CDR3 loop reads CASRGDPQMDIQYF. The CDR3 DNA is TGTGCCAGCAGGGGGGATCCCCAAATGGACATTCAGTACTTC.

This rearrangement joins TRBV25-1 to TRBJ2-1; TRBD1 matches 8 bases. Germline CDR1 is MGHDK and CDR2 is SYGVNS. Germline trimming cut 4 bases from V and 2 bases from J; bases unmatched to any gene: 4. The CDR3 extends over 15 amino acids. CDR3 coding DNA: TGTGCCAGCAGTGTCGGGACAGGAACCTACAATGAGCAGTTCTTC. Translating gives CASSVGTGTYNEQFF. The variable domain in full, completed from reference TRBV25-1 and TRBJ2-1, reads EADIYQTPRYLVIGTGKKITLECSQTMGHDKMYWYQQDPGMELHLIHYSYGVNSTEKGDLSSESTVSRIRTEHFPLTLESARPSHTSQYLCASSVGTGTYNEQFFGPGTRLTVL.

This clonotype was counted at least ten times. This rearrangement joins TRBV27 to TRBJ2-1; unclear D gene. Germline V gene sequence: CDR1 MNHEY, CDR2 SMNVEV (reference sequence). The V gene lost 2 bases and the J gene lost 2 bases, with 13 bases spanning the gap. The CDR3 spans 16 residues. Here the CDR3 reads CASSLDIAIAYNEQFF. In nucleotides, the CDR3 is TGTGCCAGCAGTTTAGACATAGCAATCGCCTACAATGAGCAGTTCTTC.

This clonotype was counted a few times. The chain uses TRBV12-3 or TRBV12-4 and TRBJ1-3, with 7 bases aligning to TRBD1. With 6 bases clipped from V and 0 bases from J, the junction kept 8 bases outside the gene matches. This CDR3 has 16 residues. CDR3 protein: CASRQTAGGSGNTIYF. The CDR3 bases are TGTGCCAGCAGGCAAACTGCAGGGGGCTCTGGAAACACCATATATTTT.

In its sample, this clonotype was seen many times. The chain employs TRBV19 and TRBJ2-1, with unresolved D. V lost 7 bases and J 7 bases, leaving 14 bases between the germline ends. The CDR3 sequence is 13 residues long. Per the germline V gene, CDR1 is LNHDA and CDR2 is SQIVND (reference sequence). As DNA, the CDR3 is TGTGCCAGTAAGCCCAGCACTTTGAATGAGCAGTTCTTC. Protein product: CASKPSTLNEQFF.

The CDR3 sequence is CSALHRGGTEKLFF. The CDR3 coding sequence is TGCAGTGCGCTACACAGGGGCGGTACTGAAAAACTGTTTTTT. This chain connects TRBV20-1 to TRBJ1-4; 7 nucleotides line up with TRBD1. This CDR3 is built from 14 residues. The V and J ends lost 6 bases and 7 bases, in that order; junction bases with no gene match: 11. CDR1 is DFQATT, CDR2 SNEGSKA, per germline (reference sequence).

At least ten counts were recorded for this clonotype. The chain employs TRBV20-1 and TRBJ2-1; TRBD2 agrees at 13 bases. The CDR3 loop spans 15 amino acids. V lost 3 bases and J lost 9; bases outside the gene matches: 8. The germline V gene has CDR1 DFQATT and CDR2 SNEGSKA (reference sequence). The CDR3: CSASATSGRGGEQFF. CDR3 DNA sequence: TGCAGTGCTAGCGCAACTAGCGGGAGGGGGGGTGAGCAGTTCTTC.

This clonotype was recorded at least ten times. This chain uses TRBV7-9 with TRBJ1-1, with D unclear. This CDR3 has 14 amino acids. The V and J ends lost 5 bases and 1 base respectively, with 11 bases between them. The V gene's germline CDR1 is SEHNR and CDR2 FQNEAQ (reference sequence). Here the CDR3 DNA reads TGTGCCAGCAGCGTCGTCAGCAAGAACACTGAAGCTTTCTTT. It codes for CASSVVSKNTEAFF.

The sample holds a few counts of this clonotype. The J gene is TRBJ2-7, the V gene TRBV21-1; the table's D gene call, TRBD1, was not cross checked with the DNA. TRBV21-1 is listed as a pseudogene. The CDR3 runs 17 residues. CDR3 residues: CASSKSRPGQGSYEQYF. The CDR3 DNA follows: TGTGCCAGCAGCAAATCTCGGCCGGGACAGGGGTCCTACGAGCAGTACTTC.

As concerns this clonotype: At one of its ends the junction is not consistent with the germline gene, which may arise from a read error. The CDR3 protein is CAGRPAQGAYTEAFF. The CDR3 DNA sequence: TGTGCCGGCAGGCCCGCCCAGGGGGCCTACACTGAAGCTTTCTTT. V usage is TRBV28 and J usage is TRBJ1-1; TRBD1 matches at 8 bases. CDR1 and CDR2 (germline): MDHEN, SYDVKM. CDR3 length: 15 amino acids.

This clonotype was found a few times. The genes are TRBV6-2 or TRBV6-3 and TRBJ2-7; D not resolved. The length of the CDR3 is 14 residues. Germline CDR1 is MNHEY and CDR2 is SVGEGT. V was clipped by 2 bases and J by 4 bases, with 12 bases between them. The CDR3 sequence is CASSYEVRRYEQYF. Here the CDR3 DNA reads TGTGCCAGCAGTTACGAGGTCAGGCGGTACGAGCAGTACTTC.

This clonotype was picked up a small number of times. The chain links TRBV11-2 to TRBJ2-1, with 7 bases matching TRBD2. The CDR3 contains 13 residues. The germline gives CDR1 SGHAT, CDR2 FQNNGV. Losses at the gene ends were 7 bases for V and 16 bases for J; bases not matched to a gene: 16. The CDR3 loop reads CASNRGEQTKKFF. The CDR3, as DNA: TGTGCCAGCAACCGGGGGGAACAGACCAAGAAATTCTTC.

This clonotype has at least ten counts. The chain links TRBV5-1 to TRBJ2-3, with 7 nucleotides matching TRBD2. This CDR3 region has 17 residues. The trim removed 0 bases at V and 2 bases at J, leaving 9 bases unmatched. The germline V gene has CDR1 SGHRS and CDR2 YFSETQ. The DNA for the CDR3 is TGCGCCAGCAGCTTGGGTCCGACTAGCAGGACCACAGATACGCAGTATTTT. Translation: CASSLGPTSRTTDTQYF.

This clonotype was detected only a few times. The CDR3 protein is CASSFADRGFGAFF. The DNA of the CDR3 is TGTGCCAGCAGCTTCGCGGACAGGGGGTTTGGAGCTTTCTTT. The chain is built from TRBV11-2 and TRBJ1-1; 10 bases are shared with TRBD1. The CDR3 has 14 residues. V was clipped by 3 bases and J by 10 bases; unmatched bases: 8. Per the germline V gene, CDR1 is SGHAT and CDR2 is FQNNGV.

The chain carries TRBV30 and TRBJ2-1; 12 bases agree with TRBD1. Germline assignment: CDR1 GTSNPN and CDR2 SVGIG (reference sequence). The V and J ends lost 2 bases and 7 bases, in that order; junction bases with no gene match: 6. The CDR3 spans 15 residues. As DNA, the CDR3 is TGTGCCTGGAGTTCACCGGGACAGGGGGCAAATGAGCAGTTCTTC. Translated, it gives CAWSSPGQGANEQFF.

The V gene is TRBV27, the J gene TRBJ2-7; 10 nucleotides agree with TRBD1. The CDR3 length is 15 residues. Germline V gene sequence: CDR1 MNHEY, CDR2 SMNVEV (reference sequence). The V and J ends lost 6 bases and 5 bases, in that order; junction bases with no gene match: 10. The CDR3: CASRTSGTGVNEQYF. As DNA, the CDR3 is TGTGCCAGCAGAACTTCCGGGACAGGGGTCAACGAGCAGTACTTC.